This T cell receptor beta chain appears in the sequencing data of a study of cytomegalovirus exposure and HLA in healthy donors. Whole-study results and caveats: Per a later analysis, HLA-associated TCR beta chains showed more clonal expansion than other, equally common TCR beta chains. The study assumed roughly uniform donor sequencing depth for presence/absence analyses. Among TCR beta chains, those listed as cytomegalovirus-associated numbered around 160.

The primer mix had 60 Vbeta and 13 Jbeta primers. Measured with immunoSEQ multiplex PCR; TCRdb has only the in-frame clones, and not every one. The top ten hold over 4.5% of the sample, which has about 160,000 clones, roughly 74% seen once. V lost 3 bases to trimming and J lost 5 bases; unmatched junction nucleotides: 9. The CDR3 length is 16 residues. The germline V gene has CDR1 LNHNV and CDR2 YYDKDF (reference sequence). With respect to this clone: The antigen is undetermined.

The donors comprised healthy bone marrow donors. Sequencing was performed on PBMCs. The sequence came from a male donor in good health and CMV-seronegative. The genes are TRBV15 and TRBJ2-1; 8 bases fit TRBD2. CDR3 amino acids: CATSSESGRGNNEQFF. The DNA for the CDR3 is TGTGCCACCAGCAGTGAAAGCGGGAGAGGTAACAATGAGCAGTTCTTC.